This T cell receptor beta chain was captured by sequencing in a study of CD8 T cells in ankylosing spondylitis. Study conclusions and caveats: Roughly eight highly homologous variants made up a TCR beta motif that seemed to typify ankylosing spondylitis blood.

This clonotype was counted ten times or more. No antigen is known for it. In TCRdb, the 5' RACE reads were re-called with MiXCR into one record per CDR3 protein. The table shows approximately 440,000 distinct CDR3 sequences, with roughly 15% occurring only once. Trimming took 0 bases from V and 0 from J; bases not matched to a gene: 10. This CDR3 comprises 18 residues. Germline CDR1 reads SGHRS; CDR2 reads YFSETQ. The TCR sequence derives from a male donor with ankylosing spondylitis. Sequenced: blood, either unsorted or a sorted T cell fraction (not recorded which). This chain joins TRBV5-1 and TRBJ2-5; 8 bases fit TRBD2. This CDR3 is CASSLGLASGSHQETQYF. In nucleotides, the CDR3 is TGCGCCAGCAGCTTGGGCCTAGCTAGCGGGTCCCACCAAGAGACCCAGTACTTC.